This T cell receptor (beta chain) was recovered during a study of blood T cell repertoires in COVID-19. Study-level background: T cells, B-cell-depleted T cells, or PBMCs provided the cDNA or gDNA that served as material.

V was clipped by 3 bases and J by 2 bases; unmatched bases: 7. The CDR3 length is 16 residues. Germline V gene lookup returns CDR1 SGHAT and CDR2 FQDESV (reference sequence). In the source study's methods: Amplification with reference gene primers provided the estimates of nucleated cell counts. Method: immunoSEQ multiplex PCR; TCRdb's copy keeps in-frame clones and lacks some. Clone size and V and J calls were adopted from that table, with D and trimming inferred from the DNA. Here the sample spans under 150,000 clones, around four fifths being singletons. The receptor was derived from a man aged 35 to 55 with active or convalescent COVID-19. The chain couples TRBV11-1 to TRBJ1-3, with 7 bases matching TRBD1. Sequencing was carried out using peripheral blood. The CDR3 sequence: CASSLNTGVTGNTIYF. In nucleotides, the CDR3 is TGTGCCAGCAGCTTGAATACAGGGGTAACTGGAAACACCATATATTTT.